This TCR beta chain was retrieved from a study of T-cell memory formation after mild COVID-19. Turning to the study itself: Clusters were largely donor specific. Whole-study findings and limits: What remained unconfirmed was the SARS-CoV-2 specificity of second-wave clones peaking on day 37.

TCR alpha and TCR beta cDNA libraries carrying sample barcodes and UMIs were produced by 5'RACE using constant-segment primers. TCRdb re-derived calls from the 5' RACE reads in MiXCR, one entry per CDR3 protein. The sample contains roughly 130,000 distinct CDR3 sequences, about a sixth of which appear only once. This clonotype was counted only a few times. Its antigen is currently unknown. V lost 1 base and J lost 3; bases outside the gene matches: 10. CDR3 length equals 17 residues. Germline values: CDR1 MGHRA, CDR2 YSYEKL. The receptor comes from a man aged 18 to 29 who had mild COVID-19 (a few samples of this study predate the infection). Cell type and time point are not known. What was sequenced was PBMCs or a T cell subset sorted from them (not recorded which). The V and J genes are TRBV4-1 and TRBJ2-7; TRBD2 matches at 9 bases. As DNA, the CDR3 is TGCGCCAGCAGCCAAGGACGGTCTAGCGGGGATATCTACGAGCAGTACTTC. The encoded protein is CASSQGRSSGDIYEQYF.